The sequence of this T cell receptor beta chain was determined in a study of T cells in Graves' hyperthyroidism and ophthalmopathy (dated by TCRdb to about 2019). The study in broad terms: Peripheral blood samples were taken at initial diagnosis, before any treatment was given. A discovery cohort of roughly 100 patients, roughly 45 with Graves' ophthalmopathy and 55 to 65 with stable Graves' hyperthyroidism, was used to find distinguishing TCR V-J signatures. Prospective prediction of ophthalmopathy was tested in an independent validation cohort of 18 to 20 hyperthyroidism patients and some 17 patients who later progressed to ophthalmopathy. The 90 to 100 discovery patients were randomly split 7:3 into training and test sets. The study also compared thyroid tissue and blood T-cell repertoires from 6 or 7 Graves' hyperthyroidism patients. Following sampling, methimazole starting at 30 mg daily was given to hyperthyroidism patients, and high-dose intravenous methylprednisolone was given to ophthalmopathy patients. According to the paper, TCR Vbeta CDR3 sequencing was carried out on 135 peripheral blood samples, which came from over 40 ophthalmopathy, roughly 75 hyperthyroidism and approximately 17 progressor patients.

Amplification of TCR beta CDR3 regions was carried out from RNA transcripts. A first-round RT-PCR of the TCR CDR3 used the HTBI primer set with the Qiagen OneStep RT-PCR kit. Libraries were constructed in a second round of multiplex PCR, after which size selection and purification were performed. Libraries were sequenced paired-end with 100 bp reads on an Illumina HiSeq2000. Regarding the original processing steps: SOAPnuke was used to process the raw data, removing reads that contained adapters or uncalled bases, had a mean Phred below 15, or lacked an exact match to the constant primer or identifier. COPE v1.2.5 was used to merge high-quality paired reads, and clonotypes were defined as unique nucleotide sequences. MiTCR v1.1 was used to align clonotypes to the IMGT TRBV, TRBD and TRBJ reference segments. The analysis included only V-J combinations with a frequency above 0.0001, which together covered around 99% of the repertoires. A TCS score was defined as the ratio between F50 (clonal expansion) and ExV (chaos), using BLOSUM62-based TCRdist between CDR3 peptides within each V-J. Welch's t-statistics and random forest reduced around 550 V-J features to 13, which were used in a naive Bayes classifier (R e1071). Thyroid-blood repertoire similarity was quantified with the Morisita-Horn index. The public reads were quality trimmed at Q25 with fastp and then assembled into clones with MiXCR by TCRdb, keeping productive beta chains. Entries that share a CDR3 protein sequence are merged under the most common genes and DNA. V and J calls and clone size were set by TCRdb, not the authors. Here the sample has nearly 750,000 distinct CDR3 sequences; 30% to 40% occur a single time. Around 29% of the sample is held by the ten biggest clonotypes.

Worth noting for this clonotype: Its cognate antigen has yet to be identified. Per-base quality was not reported, and no clone a single base away is much larger than it.

From the cysteine up to the phenylalanine, the CDR3 has a length of 14 residues. Of the read, only the CDR3 DNA is kept; its 42 bases are in frame from base 1. V has 10 bases trimmed and J has 2 bases trimmed; junction bases matching no gene number 7. Looking up the germline V gene yields CDR1 MGHDK and CDR2 SYGVNS. Stable Graves' hyperthyroidism was defined as the absence of progression to ophthalmopathy over 18 months of follow-up. Hyperthyroidism patients were newly diagnosed, with disease duration under 2 months, and aged 18 to 65 years. Exclusion was applied to patients with uncontrolled infections, other autoimmune diseases, pregnancy or lactation. Clinical symptoms, serum thyroxine and TRAb, thyroid ultrasound, and orbital computed tomography formed the basis for the diagnoses. PBMCs were isolated from about 9.1 ml of fresh peripheral blood by Ficoll-Paque density gradient centrifugation. Trizol reagent was used to extract total RNA, and RNA quality was then checked on an Agilent 2100 Bioanalyzer.

General study outcomes and caveats: A model built on a 13 V-J signature distinguished ophthalmopathy from stable hyperthyroidism, reaching roughly 88% sensitivity and 81% to 83% specificity in cross-validation and 80%/75% in testing. During validation, the model predicted progression to ophthalmopathy a median of roughly 7.1 months ahead of onset, with approximately 70% sensitivity and 72.22% specificity. Most expanded thyroid clonotypes (frequency above 0.001) were also detected in blood, suggesting blood repertoires may reflect thyroid immune responses. No statistical method was used to set the sample size in advance, and investigators knew the group allocation.

The chain joins TRBV25-1 to TRBJ1-3, with 8 bases in between that match TRBD1. This receptor was obtained from a woman in her 40s with Graves' hyperthyroidism. The sequenced material came from blood. The nucleotides are TGTGCCACCGTGAAACAGGGGGCTGGAAACACCATATATTTT. It is translated as CATVKQGAGNTIYF.